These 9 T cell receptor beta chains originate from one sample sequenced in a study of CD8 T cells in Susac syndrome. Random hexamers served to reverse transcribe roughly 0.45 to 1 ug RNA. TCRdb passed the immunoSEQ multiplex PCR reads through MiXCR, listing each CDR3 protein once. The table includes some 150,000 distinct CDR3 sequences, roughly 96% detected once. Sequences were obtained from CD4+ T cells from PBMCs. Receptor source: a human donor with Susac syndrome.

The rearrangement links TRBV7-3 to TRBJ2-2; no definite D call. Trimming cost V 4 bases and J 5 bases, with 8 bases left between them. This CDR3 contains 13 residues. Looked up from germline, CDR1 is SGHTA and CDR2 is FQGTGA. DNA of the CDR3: TGTGCCAGCAGCTCCTACAGAACCGGGGAGCTGTTTTTT. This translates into CASSSYRTGELFF.

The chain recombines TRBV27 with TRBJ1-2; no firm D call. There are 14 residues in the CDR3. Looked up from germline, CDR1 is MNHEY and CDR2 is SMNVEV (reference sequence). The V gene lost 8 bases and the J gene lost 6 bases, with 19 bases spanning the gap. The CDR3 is CASGRSGPGNGYTF. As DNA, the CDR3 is TGTGCCAGCGGCCGGAGCGGTCCGGGGAATGGCTACACCTTC.

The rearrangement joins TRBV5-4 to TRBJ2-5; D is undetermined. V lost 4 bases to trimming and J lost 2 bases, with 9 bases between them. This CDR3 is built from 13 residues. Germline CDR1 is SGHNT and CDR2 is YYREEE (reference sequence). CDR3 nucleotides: TGTGCCAGCAGCGACGGTCGGCAAGAGACCCAGTACTTC. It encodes CASSDGRQETQYF.

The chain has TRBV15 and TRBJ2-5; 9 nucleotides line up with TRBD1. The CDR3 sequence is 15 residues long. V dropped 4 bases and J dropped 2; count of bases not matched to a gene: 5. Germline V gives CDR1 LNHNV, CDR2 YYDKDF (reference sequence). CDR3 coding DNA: TGTGCCACCAGCACTGCCGGGACAGGGCAAGAGACCCAGTACTTC. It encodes CATSTAGTGQETQYF.

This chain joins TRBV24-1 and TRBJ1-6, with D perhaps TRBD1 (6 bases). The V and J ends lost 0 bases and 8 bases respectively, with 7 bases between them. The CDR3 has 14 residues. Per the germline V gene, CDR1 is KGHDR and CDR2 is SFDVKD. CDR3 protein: CATSDLYRDSPLHF. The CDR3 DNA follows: TGTGCCACCAGTGATTTGTACAGGGATTCACCCCTCCACTTT.

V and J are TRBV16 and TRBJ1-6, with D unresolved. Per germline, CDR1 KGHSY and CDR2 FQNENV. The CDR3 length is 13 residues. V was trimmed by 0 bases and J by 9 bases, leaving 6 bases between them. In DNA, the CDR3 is TGTGCCAGCAGCCAATCGACGGGTTCACCCCTCCACTTT. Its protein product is CASSQSTGSPLHF.

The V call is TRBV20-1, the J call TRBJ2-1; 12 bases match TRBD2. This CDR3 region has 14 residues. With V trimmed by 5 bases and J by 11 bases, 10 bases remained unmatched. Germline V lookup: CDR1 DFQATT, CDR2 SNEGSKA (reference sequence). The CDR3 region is CSAQTSGGPRKQFF. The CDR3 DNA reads TGCAGTGCTCAGACTAGCGGGGGCCCTCGGAAGCAGTTCTTC.

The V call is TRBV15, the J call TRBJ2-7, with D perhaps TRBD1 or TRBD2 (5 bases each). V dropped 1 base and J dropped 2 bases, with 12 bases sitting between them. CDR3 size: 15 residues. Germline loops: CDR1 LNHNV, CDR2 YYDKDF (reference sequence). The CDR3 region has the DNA TGTGCCACCAGCAGAGGGGACCAAAATCCCTACGAGCAGTACTTC. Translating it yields CATSRGDQNPYEQYF.

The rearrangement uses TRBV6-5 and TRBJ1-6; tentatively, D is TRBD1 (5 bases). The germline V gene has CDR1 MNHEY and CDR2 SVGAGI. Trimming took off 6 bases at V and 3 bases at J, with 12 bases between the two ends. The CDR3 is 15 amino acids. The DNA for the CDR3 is TGTGCCAGCAGGGGGGAGGCGAGCTATAATTCACCCCTCCACTTT. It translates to CASRGEASYNSPLHF.